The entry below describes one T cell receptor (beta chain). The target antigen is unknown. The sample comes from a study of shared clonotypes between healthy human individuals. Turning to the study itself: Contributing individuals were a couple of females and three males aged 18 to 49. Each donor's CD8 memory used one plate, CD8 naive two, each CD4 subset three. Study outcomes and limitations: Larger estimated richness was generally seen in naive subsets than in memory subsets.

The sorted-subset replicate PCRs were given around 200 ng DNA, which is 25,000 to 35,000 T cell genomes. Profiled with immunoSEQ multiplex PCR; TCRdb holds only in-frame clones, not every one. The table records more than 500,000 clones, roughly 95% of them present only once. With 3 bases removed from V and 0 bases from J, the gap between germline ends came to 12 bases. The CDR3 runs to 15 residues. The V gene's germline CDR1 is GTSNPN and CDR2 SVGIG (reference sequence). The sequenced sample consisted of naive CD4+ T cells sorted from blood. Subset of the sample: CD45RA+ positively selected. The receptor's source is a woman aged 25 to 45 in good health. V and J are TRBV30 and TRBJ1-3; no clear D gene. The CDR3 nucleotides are TGTGCCTGGAGGCCGGGCCTGAGCTCTGGAAACACCATATATTTT. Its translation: CAWRPGLSSGNTIYF.